The 4 T cell receptor beta chains presented below share a single source sample, sequenced in a study of chemoradiotherapy in HPV16-positive cancers. Here immunoSEQ multiplex PCR was the method, and the copy in TCRdb shows in-frame clones only, minus some. Of about 8,900 clones detected, about nine tenths appear once; the ten largest clones hold approximately 13%. The sample here was blood, taken from a patient who underwent chemoradiotherapy. These receptors all stem from a human donor with HPV-associated anogenital cancer.

The chain combines TRBV19 with TRBJ2-1, with 11 nucleotides matching TRBD2. The length of the CDR3 is 16 residues. The germline V gene has CDR1 LNHDA and CDR2 SQIVND (reference sequence). Trimming cost V 5 bases and J 7 bases; bases outside gene matches: 10. The CDR3 DNA follows: TGTGCCAGTAGTCTTAGCGGGGGGGCAACTGGAAATGAGCAGTTCTTC. As protein: CASSLSGGATGNEQFF.

The chain uses TRBV19 and TRBJ2-3, with TRBD2 identical over 8 bases. V was clipped by 9 bases and J by 4 bases; unmatched bases: 6. CDR3 size: 13 residues. Germline CDR1 reads LNHDA; CDR2 reads SQIVND (reference sequence). As DNA, the CDR3 is TGTGCCAGCGGGGACGGGGGGGCAGATACGCAGTATTTT. Its protein is CASGDGGADTQYF.

V usage is TRBV6-6 and J usage is TRBJ1-1; maybe TRBD1 (6 bases). The CDR3 spans 14 residues. Germline V gene lookup returns CDR1 MNHNY and CDR2 SVGAGI (reference sequence). V lost 6 bases and J lost 1, with 12 bases in between. The CDR3 region is CASSEDRRNTEAFF. The CDR3 bases are TGTGCCAGCAGCGAAGACAGGCGGAACACTGAAGCTTTCTTT.

CDR3 in DNA: TGCGCCAGCATACAGGGCCTATTCGTTGAGGATAGCAATCAGCCCCAGCATTTT. Protein: CASIQGLFVEDSNQPQHF. The chain employs TRBV10-1 and TRBJ1-5, with D perhaps TRBD1 (6 bases). Trimming removed 7 bases from V and 0 bases from J, with 22 bases in between. CDR3 length equals 18 residues. Germline loops: CDR1 WNHNN, CDR2 SYGVQD (reference sequence).